The next 22 T cell receptor beta chains were all read from a single sample in a study of OX40 agonist ivuxolimab in advanced cancers. Assay used: immunoSEQ multiplex PCR; TCRdb lists only in-frame clones, some missing. The sample records tens of thousands of clones, 85% to 95% being singletons. This sample comprised CD4+ or CD8+ T cells sorted from blood, obtained in a trial of the OX40 agonist ivuxolimab. The receptors stem from an adult with an advanced solid tumor such as melanoma, head and neck, liver or kidney cancer.

This chain joins TRBV5-1 and TRBJ1-1, with D perhaps TRBD1 (6 bases). V was cut by 4 bases and J by 3 bases, with 16 bases left in between. The length of the CDR3 is 15 residues. CDR1 is SGHRS and CDR2 is YFSETQ in the germline V gene. The CDR3 here is CASSRRTDLYTEAFF. The DNA of the CDR3 is TGCGCCAGCAGCCGACGGACAGATTTGTACACTGAAGCTTTCTTT.

This clone appeared once. The chain couples TRBV19 to TRBJ2-3; D is perhaps TRBD1 or TRBD2 (5 bases each). Germline V gives CDR1 LNHDA, CDR2 SQIVND (reference sequence). The CDR3 is made up of 16 amino acids. V was trimmed by 1 base and J by 2 bases, leaving 13 bases between them. The CDR3 region has the DNA TGTGCCAGTAGTATAGTTATGGGACGGACCACAGATACGCAGTATTTT. Amino acids: CASSIVMGRTTDTQYF. The full variable domain, completed using reference TRBV19 and TRBJ2-3, is DGGITQSPKYLFRKEGQNVTLSCEQNLNHDAMYWYRQDPGQGLRLIYYSQIVNDFQKGDIAEGYSVSREKKESFPLTVTSAQKNPTAFYLCASSIVMGRTTDTQYFGPGTRLTVL.

V usage is TRBV29-1 and J usage is TRBJ2-7; D may be TRBD2 (5 bases). The CDR3 is 10 residues long. Deletions cut 4 bases from V and 4 bases from J, with 5 bases between. Germline CDR1 and CDR2: SQVTM and ANQGSEA. CDR3 sequence (DNA): TGCAGCGTTGGGGAGTACGAGCAGTACTTC. This codes for CSVGEYEQYF.

This clone was detected only once. The chain employs TRBV10-3 and TRBJ2-7; 8 bases are a match to TRBD1. The CDR3 runs 14 residues. The ends lost 6 bases at V and 0 bases at J; junction bases unmatched: 4. Germline CDR1 is ENHRY and CDR2 is SYGVKD. CDR3 in DNA: TGTGCCATCAGCCAGGGGGCGAGCTCCTACGAGCAGTACTTC. This gives the protein CAISQGASSYEQYF.

The chain combines TRBV10-1 with TRBJ2-1, with TRBD1 matching over 10 bases. Germline V lookup: CDR1 WNHNN, CDR2 SYGVQD (reference sequence). This CDR3 is built from 15 residues. V lost 4 bases, J lost 2 bases, and 2 bases stayed unmatched. The CDR3 is CASSGGTGAYNEQFF. CDR3 coding DNA: TGCGCCAGCAGTGGCGGGACAGGGGCCTACAATGAGCAGTTCTTC.

The chain carries TRBV28 and TRBJ2-3; 8 positions match TRBD2. CDR1 is MDHEN, CDR2 SYDVKM, per germline. J was trimmed by 4 bases and V by 5 bases; bases with no gene match: 5. This CDR3 region has 14 residues. The CDR3 DNA sequence: TGTGCCAGCAGTGTCGGGAGGGCCTCAGATACGCAGTATTTT. It yields the protein CASSVGRASDTQYF.

The genes are TRBV15 and TRBJ2-7; 7 nucleotides match TRBD2. Trimming removed 0 bases from V and 0 bases from J; junction bases left unmatched: 5. Germline V CDR1 and CDR2: LNHNV, YYDKDF (reference sequence). This CDR3 region has 16 residues. The CDR3 is CATSRDRSGDSYEQYF. CDR3 nucleotide sequence: TGTGCCACCAGCAGAGATCGCAGCGGGGACTCCTACGAGCAGTACTTC.

This chain links TRBV30 with TRBJ1-5; D gene unclear. Per germline, CDR1 GTSNPN and CDR2 SVGIG (reference sequence). The CDR3 is 13 residues long. The germline V and J ends were trimmed by 0 bases and 5 bases, with 8 bases remaining between them. CDR3 coding DNA: TGTGCCTGGAGTGTTACCAAGTATCAGCCCCAGCATTTT. It translates to CAWSVTKYQPQHF.

The rearrangement links TRBV7-2 to TRBJ1-5; TRBD1 matches at 7 bases. Germline V gene lookup returns CDR1 SGHTA and CDR2 FQGNSA. Trimming cost V 1 base and J 0 bases; bases outside gene matches: 9. The CDR3 has 18 amino acids. CDR3 in amino acids: CASSLDAGTDYSNQPQHF. CDR3 sequence (DNA): TGTGCCAGCAGCTTAGATGCCGGGACAGATTATAGCAATCAGCCCCAGCATTTT. Drawing the rest from reference TRBV7-2 and TRBJ1-5, the complete variable domain is GAGVSQSPSNKVTEKGKDVELRCDPISGHTALYWYRQSLGQGLEFLIYFQGNSAPDKSGLPSDRFSAERTGGSVSTLTIQRTQQEDSAVYLCASSLDAGTDYSNQPQHFGDGTRLSIL.

V is TRBV11-2 and J is TRBJ2-7, with TRBD2 identical over 8 bases. The CDR3 has 14 residues. Germline V gene data show CDR1 as SGHAT and CDR2 as FQNNGV. V lost 1 base to trimming and J lost 3 bases; unmatched junction nucleotides: 2. In DNA form, the CDR3 reads TGTGCCAGCAGCTTAGTAGCGGGAAGCTACGAGCAGTACTTC. Translated: CASSLVAGSYEQYF. Filled out from reference TRBV11-2 and TRBJ2-7, the complete variable domain reads EAGVAQSPRYKIIEKRQSVAFWCNPISGHATLYWYQQILGQGPKLLIQFQNNGVVDDSQLPKDRFSAERLKGVDSTLKIQPAKLEDSAVYLCASSLVAGSYEQYFGPGTRLTVT.

This chain uses TRBV6-1 with TRBJ2-5; D assignment may be TRBD1 or TRBD2 (5 bases each). CDR1 MNHNS and CDR2 SASEGT come from the germline V gene. V gave up 7 bases and J gave up 0 bases, with 9 bases separating them. The length of the CDR3 is 13 residues. The CDR3: CASMGRYQETQYF. As DNA, the CDR3 is TGTGCCAGCATGGGACGCTACCAAGAGACCCAGTACTTC.

In DNA form, the CDR3 reads TGTGCCAGCAGTGAAGGTTTTGGGATCCTCCAAGAGACCCAGTACTTC. Protein: CASSEGFGILQETQYF. The chain uses TRBV2 and TRBJ2-5; D is uncertain. Germline lookup yields CDR1 SNHLY and CDR2 FYNNEI. V lost 1 base and J 1 base, leaving 13 bases between the germline ends. There are 16 residues in the CDR3.

The chain carries TRBV6-5 and TRBJ2-7; D may be TRBD2 (5 bases). Trimming took off 0 bases at V and 3 bases at J, with 9 bases between the two ends. The germline gives CDR1 MNHEY, CDR2 SVGAGI. This CDR3 has 14 residues. CDR3 protein: CASSYSGSHYEQYF. The CDR3 DNA is TGTGCCAGCAGTTACTCGGGGAGCCACTACGAGCAGTACTTC.

This chain joins TRBV11-2 and TRBJ2-7, with D maybe TRBD2 (5 bases). The CDR3 covers 15 residues. Per germline, CDR1 SGHAT and CDR2 FQNNGV. V lost 1 base to trimming and J lost 4 bases, with 14 bases between them. CDR3 DNA sequence: TGTGCCAGCAGCTTAGGCCTAGGGCCGGGGTACGAGCAGTACTTC. It codes for CASSLGLGPGYEQYF.

This clone was detected once. The genes are TRBV7-2 and TRBJ2-5, with D tentatively TRBD1 (6 bases). The V and J ends lost 1 base and 4 bases respectively, with 7 bases between them. CDR1 is SGHTA and CDR2 is FQGNSA in the germline V gene. The CDR3 totals 13 residues. CDR3 region: CASSLGGRETQYF. The CDR3, as DNA: TGTGCCAGCAGCTTAGGGGGGCGAGAGACCCAGTACTTC.

This chain connects TRBV5-6 to TRBJ2-7; no definite D call. The CDR3 covers 15 residues. The V end lost 0 bases, the J end lost 1 base, and 11 bases lay between the germline ends. CDR1 SGHDT and CDR2 YYEEEE come from the germline V gene. For the CDR3, the DNA is TGTGCCAGCAGCTTGGGACAACATCTTTCCTACGAGCAGTACTTC. This translates into CASSLGQHLSYEQYF.

V gene TRBV4-1 combines with J gene TRBJ2-5; 7 bases are shared with TRBD2. After removal of 0 bases from V and 3 bases from J, the junction contained 7 bases not matched to a gene. CDR3 length equals 16 residues. From germline, CDR1 is MGHRA and CDR2 YSYEKL. CDR3 coding DNA: TGCGCCAGCAGCCAAGATCAGGCCAGCGGGAAAGAGACCCAGTACTTC. Protein product: CASSQDQASGKETQYF.

This clone showed up just once. The chain is built from TRBV29-1 and TRBJ2-5; either TRBD1 or TRBD2 may fit D (5 bases each). Germline V gene data show CDR1 as SQVTM and CDR2 as ANQGSEA. With 4 bases removed from V and 13 bases from J, the gap between germline ends came to 16 bases. The CDR3 consists of 11 residues. The chain's CDR3 is CSVVGPNVGYF. In DNA, the CDR3 is TGCAGCGTTGTGGGACCCAATGTGGGGTACTTC.

The V call is TRBV7-3, the J call TRBJ2-1; D not certain. Germline V gene data show CDR1 as SGHTA and CDR2 as FQGTGA. V shed 1 base and J shed 8 bases, with 18 bases lying between them. There are 16 residues in the CDR3. In nucleotides, the CDR3 is TGTGCCAGCAGCTTAAAAGCCGCGGTTAACCCCCATGAGCAGTTCTTC. Translating gives CASSLKAAVNPHEQFF. Together with reference TRBV7-3 and TRBJ2-1, the CDR3 gives the full variable domain: GAGVSQTPSNKVTEKGKYVELRCDPISGHTALYWYRQSLGQGPEFLIYFQGTGAADDSGLPNDRFFAVRPEGSVSTLKIQRTERGDSAVYLCASSLKAAVNPHEQFFGPGTRLTVL.

This chain connects TRBV28 to TRBJ1-3; no firm D call. This CDR3 contains 16 residues. The ends were cut back, 2 bases at V and 0 bases at J, with 11 bases in the middle. The germline CDR1 and CDR2 sequences are MDHEN and SYDVKM. The CDR3 nucleotides are TGTGCCAGCAGTTTAGTTGGACGGTACTCTGGAAACACCATATATTTT. Amino acids: CASSLVGRYSGNTIYF. Looking up the rest from reference TRBV28 and TRBJ1-3 gives the full variable domain: DVKVTQSSRYLVKRTGEKVFLECVQDMDHENMFWYRQDPGLGLRLIYFSYDVKMKEKGDIPEGYSVSREKKERFSLILESASTNQTSMYLCASSLVGRYSGNTIYFGEGSWLTVV.

This rearrangement joins TRBV11-2 to TRBJ2-7; 7 nucleotides line up with TRBD1. The germline V gene encodes CDR1 SGHAT and CDR2 FQNNGV. Trimming cost V 0 bases and J 5 bases; bases outside gene matches: 4. CDR3 length: 14 residues. In DNA, the CDR3 is TGTGCCAGCAGCTTAGATGACAGGGTCCACGAGCAGTACTTC. Residues: CASSLDDRVHEQYF.

The chain is built from TRBV6-5 and TRBJ2-7; D possibly corresponds to TRBD2 (5 bases). Trimming pared 5 bases from V and 2 bases from J, leaving 10 bases between. This CDR3 region has 13 residues. The germline CDR1 and CDR2 sequences are MNHEY and SVGAGI. In nucleotides, the CDR3 is TGTGCCAGCAGTGACCCGGGGACCTACGAGCAGTACTTC. Protein: CASSDPGTYEQYF.